The sequence of this T cell receptor beta chain was determined in a study of long-term antiretroviral therapy in people with HIV. Investigators performed immunoSEQ version v3.0 at survey level. TCRdb's copy holds only in-frame clones and misses some; the assay was immunoSEQ multiplex PCR. The sample includes fewer than 45,000 clones, roughly 95% seen only once; the top ten take 2.7%. There are 14 residues in the CDR3. CDR1 and CDR2 (germline): SEHNR, FQNEAQ (reference sequence). The J segment lost 3 bases and the V segment lost 5 bases, leaving 2 bases of the junction unmatched. This clonotype originated in a woman in her fifties or sixties with HIV. The chain links TRBV7-9 to TRBJ2-7; 12 positions agree with TRBD2. Sequencing used unsorted PBMCs, obtained 3.7 years after starting antiretroviral therapy. The CDR3 nucleotides read TGTGCCAGCAGCATGGGACTAGCGGGCTACGAGCAGTACTTC. Encoded protein: CASSMGLAGYEQYF.